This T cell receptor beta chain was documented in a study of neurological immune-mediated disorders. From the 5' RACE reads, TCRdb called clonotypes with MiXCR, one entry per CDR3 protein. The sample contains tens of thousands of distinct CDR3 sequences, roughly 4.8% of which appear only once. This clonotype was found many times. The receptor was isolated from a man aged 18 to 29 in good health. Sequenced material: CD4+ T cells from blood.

The CDR3 protein is CASSSHSLVEAYEQYF. The CDR3 coding sequence is TGTGCCAGCAGCTCCCACAGTTTGGTTGAGGCCTACGAGCAGTACTTC. The V call is TRBV7-2, the J call TRBJ2-7; D call uncertain. The CDR3 extends over 16 amino acids. Trimming left V 4 bases short and J 2 bases short, with 18 bases between. CDR1 and CDR2 (germline): SGHTA, FQGNSA.